This is a list of T cell receptor beta chains from one sample in a study of cytotoxic CD8 clonotypes in ibrutinib-treated CLL. Assay used: immunoSEQ multiplex PCR; TCRdb lists only in-frame clones, some missing. The repertoire holds around 160,000 clones, roughly 80% seen once, with roughly 2% in the top ten. The material sequenced was PBMCs, taken after 12 months of ibrutinib treatment. These receptor sequences come from a human donor with chronic lymphocytic leukemia. Each CDR3 is given with its conserved first and last residue. The order of the fields is V gene, clone size, D gene, J gene, CDR3 DNA, CDR3 protein. A D gene is named only where the DNA matches it firmly. Where a row states a size, it is once, few, many or the class of an expanded clone; other rows omit it.

TRBV5-3	.	TRBD2	TRBJ2-4	TGTGCCAGAAGCTTGGTTTTCAATCGGCTAGCGGGACCCTCTGTAATAGCCAAAAACATTCAGTACTTC	CARSLVFNRLAGPSVIAKNIQYF
TRBV21-1	once	.	TRBJ2-1	TGTGCCAGCAGCAAAATTGGCGGGGGGGTCGAGAATGAGCAGTTCTTC	CASSKIGGGVENEQFF
TRBV28	.	TRBD1	TRBJ2-7	TGTGCCAGCAGAGGGACAGGCTCCTACGAGCAGTACTTC	CASRGTGSYEQYF
TRBV4-3	few	TRBD1	TRBJ2-4	TGCGCCAGCAGCCAATCGACAGGGGGCGTTACGGTTTTTCAGTACTTC	CASSQSTGGVTVFQYF
TRBV28	.	TRBD1	TRBJ1-3	TGTGCCAGCAGCGAAACAGGGGTTAGGCACACCATATATTTT	CASSETGVRHTIYF
TRBV28	.	TRBD1	TRBJ2-1	TGTGCCAGCAGTTTCACGGACAGGGGGGTTCCCTTCTCCTACAATGAGCAGTTCTTC	CASSFTDRGVPFSYNEQFF
TRBV21-1	.	.	TRBJ1-2	TGTGCCAGCTGGGAACAGGGACAGAACTATGGCTACACCTTC	CASWEQGQNYGYTF
TRBV7-3	.	TRBD1	TRBJ2-7	TGTGCCAGCAGCCTAGACAGGGGCTCCTACGAGCAGTACTTC	CASSLDRGSYEQYF
TRBV28	.	TRBD1	TRBJ1-5	TGTGCCAGCAGCGGACGAACAGGGGATTCGGCCCAGCATTTT	CASSGRTGDSAQHF
TRBV11-2	.	.	TRBJ2-1	TGTGCCAGCAGCTTAGCCAATGAGCAGTTCTTC	CASSLANEQFF
TRBV28	.	.	TRBJ2-1	TGTGCCAGCAGCTCTAGTGGTTGGGATGAGCAGTTCTTC	CASSSSGWDEQFF
TRBV9	.	.	TRBJ1-3	TGTGCCAGCAGCGTGGAGGGTGCCGGAAACACCATATATTTT	CASSVEGAGNTIYF
TRBV28	.	.	TRBJ1-5	TGTGCCAGCAGGGGACGGCCTAATCAGCCCCAGCATTTT	CASRGRPNQPQHF
TRBV9	.	TRBD1	TRBJ1-6	TGTGCCAGCAGCGTAGTTCCGGGACAGGGGAATTCACCCCTCCACTTT	CASSVVPGQGNSPLHF
TRBV29-1	once	TRBD1	TRBJ2-1	TGCAGCGTTGTAGGTCTCCGGACAGGGAGGTTCTTC	CSVVGLRTGRFF
TRBV28	.	TRBD1	TRBJ1-1	TGTGCCAGCAGTTTTGTCTCTTATAGCTCTGACAGGGGTGGGACTGAAGCTTTCTTT	CASSFVSYSSDRGGTEAFF
TRBV27	.	TRBD2	TRBJ2-3	TGTGCCAGCAGTGCGTCCGGGACTAGCGGGGGGGCCTGGTCAGATACGCAGTATTTT	CASSASGTSGGAWSDTQYF
TRBV6-6	.	TRBD1	TRBJ2-1	TGTGCCAGCAGCTCGGACAGGAGCAATGAGCAGTTCTTC	CASSSDRSNEQFF
TRBV27	once	TRBD2	TRBJ2-7	TGTGCCAGCAGTTCTTTGGGACTAGCGGGAGGGAGGGAGCAGTACTTC	CASSSLGLAGGREQYF
TRBV5-6	.	.	TRBJ1-5	TGTGCCAGCAGCAGCTCGTATGGGGAGCCCCAGCATTTT	CASSSSYGEPQHF
TRBV9	.	TRBD1	TRBJ1-2	TGTGCCAGCAGCGTAGACAGGGGGCTCTATGGCTACACCTTC	CASSVDRGLYGYTF
TRBV5-1	.	.	TRBJ1-1	TGCGCCAGCAGCCCCGGGACACTGAACACTGAAGCTTTCTTT	CASSPGTLNTEAFF
TRBV4-3	.	.	TRBJ1-2	TGCGCCAGCAGCCATGCTAATCGAGGCGCGGGTGGCTACACCTTC	CASSHANRGAGGYTF
TRBV7-9	few	.	TRBJ1-2	TGTGCCAGCAGCTCAGGCGGGGTGTGGTATGGCTACACCTTC	CASSSGGVWYGYTF
TRBV29-1	.	.	TRBJ1-1	TGCAGCGTCCCTTCCGGGGGGGGAACTGAAGCTTTCTTT	CSVPSGGGTEAFF
TRBV6-1	.	.	TRBJ1-3	TGTGCCAGCAGTGAAGGGAGAAACTCTGGAAACACCATATATTTT	CASSEGRNSGNTIYF
TRBV5-1	.	.	TRBJ1-1	TGCGCCAGCAGCTTGGCCCAGAAACTGAACACTGAAGCTTTCTTT	CASSLAQKLNTEAFF
TRBV18	once	.	TRBJ2-1	TGTGCCAGCTCAAAGAGGGGGAATGGCCTGAGGGTATACAATGAGCAGTTCTTC	CASSKRGNGLRVYNEQFF
TRBV2	.	TRBD1	TRBJ2-3	TGTGCCAGCAGTGTTGACAGGGGGCCAGATACGCAGTATTTT	CASSVDRGPDTQYF
TRBV13	few	.	TRBJ2-7	TGTGCCAGCAGTTCCTCCTACGAGCAGTACTTC	CASSSSYEQYF
TRBV27	.	TRBD1	TRBJ2-7	TGTGCCAGCCTTAACATAGGGGGCCAGAGCTCCTACGAGCAGTACTTC	CASLNIGGQSSYEQYF
TRBV19	.	.	TRBJ2-3	TGTGCCAGTAGTATAGAAGCAGACTTTAGCACAGATACGCAGTATTTT	CASSIEADFSTDTQYF
TRBV14	.	.	TRBJ2-3	TGTGCCAGCAGCCAAGCGGCTGGAAATACGCAGTATTTT	CASSQAAGNTQYF
TRBV4-3	.	TRBD2	TRBJ2-1	TGCGCCAGCAGCCAGGATTCCGGGACTAGCGGGTACAATGAGCAGTTCTTC	CASSQDSGTSGYNEQFF
TRBV4-3	.	.	TRBJ2-5	TGCGCCAGCAGCCAAGGGCGGAGCCGTCAAGAGACCCAGTACTTC	CASSQGRSRQETQYF
TRBV19	few	TRBD1	TRBJ1-5	TGTGCCACCTCTCAGGGGGGACTAGGCAATCAGCCCCAGCATTTT	CATSQGGLGNQPQHF
TRBV28	.	.	TRBJ1-6	TGTGCCAGCAGCCCTTCCCGACAGACGAATTCACCCCTCCACTTT	CASSPSRQTNSPLHF
TRBV18	once	.	TRBJ2-6	TGTGCCAGCTCAGAAAACTCTGGGGCCAACGTCCTGACTTTC	CASSENSGANVLTF
TRBV27	.	.	TRBJ2-7	TGTGCCAGCAGCCCCAGGACCGTCAACTACGAGCAGTACTTC	CASSPRTVNYEQYF
TRBV10-3	.	.	TRBJ2-7	TGTGCCACCACCCGACAGCCAGAGAGCTCCTACGAGCAGTACTTC	CATTRQPESSYEQYF
TRBV10-3	.	.	TRBJ1-5	TGTGCCATCAGTGAAGGGGATGGCAATCAGCCCCAGCATTTT	CAISEGDGNQPQHF
TRBV15	.	.	TRBJ1-4	TGTGCCACCAGCAGGGGAACTAATGAAAAACTGTTTTTT	CATSRGTNEKLFF
TRBV7-2	once	.	TRBJ2-4	TGTGCCAGCAGCTTAGAGAGGGGAAACATTCAGTACTTC	CASSLERGNIQYF
TRBV21-1	once	.	TRBJ1-1	TGTGCCAGCAGCAATAAGGCAGCGAACACTGAAGCTTTCTTT	CASSNKAANTEAFF
TRBV6-5	.	.	TRBJ1-2	TGTGCCAGCAGTTACGACCGGGCAGCGATCTATGGCTACACCTTC	CASSYDRAAIYGYTF
TRBV28	.	.	TRBJ1-1	TGTGCCAGCAGTCGCTATTCGGGCCGAGGGGACACTGAAGCTTTCTTT	CASSRYSGRGDTEAFF
TRBV5-1	.	TRBD2	TRBJ2-1	TGCGCCAGCAGCTTGGGTCTAGCGGGGGTGCAGTTCTTC	CASSLGLAGVQFF
TRBV7-2	.	.	TRBJ2-6	TGTGCCAGCAGCGCAAGGAGAGGGGCAGGGCGCTCTGGGGCCAACGTCCTGACTTTC	CASSARRGAGRSGANVLTF
TRBV5-1	.	TRBD1	TRBJ2-2	TGCGCCAGCAGCTCCGGGACAGCTAATTTAGGGGGGGAGCTGTTTTTT	CASSSGTANLGGELFF
TRBV7-2	.	.	TRBJ1-5	TGTGCCAGCAGCGCGAAGAATCAGCCCCAGCATTTT	CASSAKNQPQHF
TRBV18	medium-sized	TRBD2	TRBJ2-1	TGTGCCAGCTCACCTACGGGGGGAAGCGGGAGAAACAATGAGCAGTTCTTC	CASSPTGGSGRNNEQFF
TRBV19	few	.	TRBJ1-2	TGTGCCAGTAGTATGTTCCAAGTGGGCAGCTACACCTTC	CASSMFQVGSYTF
TRBV30	once	.	TRBJ1-1	TGTGCCTGGAGTCCCCTCATCGGTGAAGCTTTCTTT	CAWSPLIGEAFF
TRBV7-2	.	.	TRBJ1-1	TGTGCCAGCAGCTCGAGGGGGGACACTGAAGCTTTCTTT	CASSSRGDTEAFF